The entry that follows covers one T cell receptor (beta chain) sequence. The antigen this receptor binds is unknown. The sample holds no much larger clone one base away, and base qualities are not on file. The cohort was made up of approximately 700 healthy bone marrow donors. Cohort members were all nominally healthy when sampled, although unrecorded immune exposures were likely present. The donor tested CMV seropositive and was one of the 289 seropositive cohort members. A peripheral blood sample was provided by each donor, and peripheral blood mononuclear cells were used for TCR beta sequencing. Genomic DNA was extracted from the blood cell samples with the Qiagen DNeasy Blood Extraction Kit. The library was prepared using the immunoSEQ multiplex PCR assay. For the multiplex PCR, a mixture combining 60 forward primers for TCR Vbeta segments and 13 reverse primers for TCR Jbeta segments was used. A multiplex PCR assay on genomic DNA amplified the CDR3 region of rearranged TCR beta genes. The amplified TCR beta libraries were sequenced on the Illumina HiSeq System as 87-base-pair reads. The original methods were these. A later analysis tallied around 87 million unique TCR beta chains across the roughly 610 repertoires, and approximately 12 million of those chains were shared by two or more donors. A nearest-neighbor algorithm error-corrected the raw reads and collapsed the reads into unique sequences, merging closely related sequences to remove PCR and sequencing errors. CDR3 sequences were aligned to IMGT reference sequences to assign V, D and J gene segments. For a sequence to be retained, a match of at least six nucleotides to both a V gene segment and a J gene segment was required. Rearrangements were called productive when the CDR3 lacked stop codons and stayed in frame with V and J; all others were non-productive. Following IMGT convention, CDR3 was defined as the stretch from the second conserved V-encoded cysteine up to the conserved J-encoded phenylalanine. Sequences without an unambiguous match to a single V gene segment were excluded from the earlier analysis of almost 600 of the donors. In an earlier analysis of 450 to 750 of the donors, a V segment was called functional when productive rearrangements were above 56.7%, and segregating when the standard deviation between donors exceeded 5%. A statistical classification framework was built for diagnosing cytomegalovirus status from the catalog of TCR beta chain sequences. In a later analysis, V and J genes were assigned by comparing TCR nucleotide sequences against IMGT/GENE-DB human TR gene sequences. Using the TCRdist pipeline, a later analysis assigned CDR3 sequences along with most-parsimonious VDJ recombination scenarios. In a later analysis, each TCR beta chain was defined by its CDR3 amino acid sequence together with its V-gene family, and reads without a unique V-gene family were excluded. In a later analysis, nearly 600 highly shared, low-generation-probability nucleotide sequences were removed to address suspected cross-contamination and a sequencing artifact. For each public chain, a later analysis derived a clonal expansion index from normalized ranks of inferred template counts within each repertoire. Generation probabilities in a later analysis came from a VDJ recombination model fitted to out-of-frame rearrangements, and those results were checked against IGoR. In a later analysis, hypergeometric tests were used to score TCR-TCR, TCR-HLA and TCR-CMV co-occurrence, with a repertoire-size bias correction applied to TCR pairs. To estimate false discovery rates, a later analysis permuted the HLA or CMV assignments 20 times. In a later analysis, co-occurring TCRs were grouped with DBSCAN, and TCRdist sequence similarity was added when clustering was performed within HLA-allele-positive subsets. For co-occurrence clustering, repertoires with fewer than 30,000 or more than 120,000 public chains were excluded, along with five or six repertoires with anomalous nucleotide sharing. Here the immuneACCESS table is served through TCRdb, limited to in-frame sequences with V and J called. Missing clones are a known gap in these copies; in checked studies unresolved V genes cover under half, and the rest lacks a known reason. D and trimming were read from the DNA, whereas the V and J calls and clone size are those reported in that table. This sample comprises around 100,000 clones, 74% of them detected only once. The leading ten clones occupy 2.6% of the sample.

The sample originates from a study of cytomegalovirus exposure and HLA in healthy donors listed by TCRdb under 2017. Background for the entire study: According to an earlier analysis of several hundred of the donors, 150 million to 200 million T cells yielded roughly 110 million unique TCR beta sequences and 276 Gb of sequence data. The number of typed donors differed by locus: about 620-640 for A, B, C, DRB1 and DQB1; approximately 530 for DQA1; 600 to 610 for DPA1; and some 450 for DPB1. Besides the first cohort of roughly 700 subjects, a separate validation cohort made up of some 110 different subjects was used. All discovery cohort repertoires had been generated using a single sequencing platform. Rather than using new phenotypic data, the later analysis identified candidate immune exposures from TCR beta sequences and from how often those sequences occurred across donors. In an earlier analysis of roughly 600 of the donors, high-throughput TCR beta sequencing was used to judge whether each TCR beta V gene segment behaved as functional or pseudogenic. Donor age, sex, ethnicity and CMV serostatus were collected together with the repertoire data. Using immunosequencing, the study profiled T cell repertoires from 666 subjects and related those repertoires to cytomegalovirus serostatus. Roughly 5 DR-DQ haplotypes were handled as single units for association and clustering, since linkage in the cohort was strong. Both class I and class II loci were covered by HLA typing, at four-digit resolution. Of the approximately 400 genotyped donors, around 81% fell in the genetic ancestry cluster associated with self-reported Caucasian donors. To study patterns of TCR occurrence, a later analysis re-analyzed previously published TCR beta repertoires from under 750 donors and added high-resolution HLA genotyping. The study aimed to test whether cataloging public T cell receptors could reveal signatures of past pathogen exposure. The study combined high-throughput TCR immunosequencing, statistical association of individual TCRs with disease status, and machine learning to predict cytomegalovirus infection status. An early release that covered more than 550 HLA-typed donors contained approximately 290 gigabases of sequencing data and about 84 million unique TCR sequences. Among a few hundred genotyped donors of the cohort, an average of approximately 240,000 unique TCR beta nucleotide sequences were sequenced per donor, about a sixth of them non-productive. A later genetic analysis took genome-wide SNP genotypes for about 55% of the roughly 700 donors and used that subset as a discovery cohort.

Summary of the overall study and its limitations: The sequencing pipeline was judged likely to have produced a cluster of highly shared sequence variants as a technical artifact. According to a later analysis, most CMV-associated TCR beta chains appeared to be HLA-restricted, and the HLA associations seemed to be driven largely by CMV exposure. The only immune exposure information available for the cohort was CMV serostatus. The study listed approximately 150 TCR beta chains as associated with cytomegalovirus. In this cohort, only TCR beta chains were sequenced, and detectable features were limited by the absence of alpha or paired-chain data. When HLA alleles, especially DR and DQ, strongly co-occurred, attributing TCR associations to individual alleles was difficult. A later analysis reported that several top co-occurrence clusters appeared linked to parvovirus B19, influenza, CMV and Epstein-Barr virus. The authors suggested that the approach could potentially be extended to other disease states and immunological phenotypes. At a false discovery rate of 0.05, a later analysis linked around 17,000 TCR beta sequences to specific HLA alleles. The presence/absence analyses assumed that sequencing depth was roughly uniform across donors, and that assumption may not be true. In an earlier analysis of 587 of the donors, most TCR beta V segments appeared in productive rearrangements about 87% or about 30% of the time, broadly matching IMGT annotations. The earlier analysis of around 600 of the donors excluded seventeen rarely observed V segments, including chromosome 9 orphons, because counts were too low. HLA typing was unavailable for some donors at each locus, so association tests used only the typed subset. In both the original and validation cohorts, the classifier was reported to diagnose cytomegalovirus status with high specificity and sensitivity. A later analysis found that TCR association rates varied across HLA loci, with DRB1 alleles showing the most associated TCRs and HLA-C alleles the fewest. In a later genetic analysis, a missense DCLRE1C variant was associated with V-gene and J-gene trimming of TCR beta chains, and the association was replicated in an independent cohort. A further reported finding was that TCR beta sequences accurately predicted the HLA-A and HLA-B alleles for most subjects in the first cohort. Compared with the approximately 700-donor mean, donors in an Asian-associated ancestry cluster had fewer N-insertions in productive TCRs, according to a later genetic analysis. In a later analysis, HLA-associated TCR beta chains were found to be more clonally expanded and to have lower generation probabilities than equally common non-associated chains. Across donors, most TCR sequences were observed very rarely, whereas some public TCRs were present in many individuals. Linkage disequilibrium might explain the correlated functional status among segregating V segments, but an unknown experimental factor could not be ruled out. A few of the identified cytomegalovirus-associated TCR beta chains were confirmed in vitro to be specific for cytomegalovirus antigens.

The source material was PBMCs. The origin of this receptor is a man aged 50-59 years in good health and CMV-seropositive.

DNA sequence: TGCGCCAGCAGCCTCGGGACTTACGCAGCAGATACGCAGTATTTT. It encodes CASSLGTYAADTQYF. The receptor chain draws on TRBV5-1 and TRBJ2-3, and TRBD2 may be the D gene, going by 6 matching bases. Between the V and J ends, shortened by 4 bases and 4 bases respectively, the junction contains 16 bases. According to the germline V gene, CDR1 reads SGHRS and CDR2 reads YFSETQ. The CDR3 runs 15 amino acids, cysteine and phenylalanine included. Here the CDR3 DNA is all that survives: 45 bases in frame from base 1.